This T cell receptor beta chain came from a study of cytomegalovirus exposure and HLA in healthy donors. Study-level points and caveats: Later work associated more than 15,000 TCR beta sequences with HLA alleles at 0.05 false discovery rate.

With respect to this clone: The antigen is unknown.

Healthy bone marrow donors made up the donor group. The study ran its PCR with 60 Vbeta and 13 Jbeta primers. Using immunoSEQ multiplex PCR, the repertoire was profiled, and TCRdb retains in-frame clones only, with some absent. The table records approximately 100,000 clones, more than 65% of them present only once. J lost 5 bases, V lost 0 bases, and 5 bases had no gene match. Per germline, CDR1 MNHEY and CDR2 SMNVEV (reference sequence). The CDR3 has 15 residues. Sample: PBMCs. This receptor was taken from a middle-aged man in good health and CMV-seropositive. The V call is TRBV27, the J call TRBJ2-5, with 8 bases identical to TRBD2. The CDR3 sequence: CASSLSGGGGETQYF. The CDR3 DNA follows: TGTGCCAGCAGTTTATCCGGGGGCGGGGGGGAGACCCAGTACTTC.